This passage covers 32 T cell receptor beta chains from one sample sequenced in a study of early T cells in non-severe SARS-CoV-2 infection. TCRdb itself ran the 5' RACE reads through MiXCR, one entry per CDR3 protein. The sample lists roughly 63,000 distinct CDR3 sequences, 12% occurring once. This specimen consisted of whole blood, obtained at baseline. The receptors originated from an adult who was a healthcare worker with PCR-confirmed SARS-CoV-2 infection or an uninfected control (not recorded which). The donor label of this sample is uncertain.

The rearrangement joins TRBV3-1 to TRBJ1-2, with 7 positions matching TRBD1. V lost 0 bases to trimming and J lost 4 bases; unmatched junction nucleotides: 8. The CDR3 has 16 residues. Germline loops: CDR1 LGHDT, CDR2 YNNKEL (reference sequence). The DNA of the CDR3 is TGTGCCAGCAGCCAAGATCGGGCAGGGGGACGCTATGGCTACACCTTC. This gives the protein CASSQDRAGGRYGYTF.

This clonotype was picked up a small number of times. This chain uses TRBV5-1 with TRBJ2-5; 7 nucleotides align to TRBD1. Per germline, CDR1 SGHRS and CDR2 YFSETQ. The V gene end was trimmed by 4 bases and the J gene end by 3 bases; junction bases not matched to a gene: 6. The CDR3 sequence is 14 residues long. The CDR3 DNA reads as TGCGCCAGCAGCCCACAGGGGATTAAAGAGACCCAGTACTTC. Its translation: CASSPQGIKETQYF.

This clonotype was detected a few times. CDR3 residues: CASSQVIRKPNTEAFF. The CDR3 DNA is TGCGCCAGCAGCCAAGTTATCCGGAAACCGAACACTGAAGCTTTCTTT. The rearrangement links TRBV4-1 to TRBJ1-1; unclear D gene. CDR3 length: 16 residues. With 1 base removed from V and 1 base from J, the gap between germline ends came to 13 bases. Germline-derived CDR1 and CDR2 are MGHRA and YSYEKL.

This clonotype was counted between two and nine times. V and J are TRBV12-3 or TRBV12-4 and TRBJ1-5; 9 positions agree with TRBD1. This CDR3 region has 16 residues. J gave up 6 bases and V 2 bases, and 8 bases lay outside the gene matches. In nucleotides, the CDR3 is TGTGCCAGCAGTTTAAGACGTGGGACAGGGCTTCAGCCCCAGCATTTT. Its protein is CASSLRRGTGLQPQHF.

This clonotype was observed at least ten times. In DNA form, the CDR3 reads TGTGCCAGCAGTTTAGGTACAGGGGGCGGCAATCAGCCCCAGCATTTT. Amino acids: CASSLGTGGGNQPQHF. The V and J genes are TRBV27 and TRBJ1-5, with 9 bases that match TRBD1. This CDR3 has 16 residues. Germline assignment: CDR1 MNHEY and CDR2 SMNVEV (reference sequence). V dropped 2 bases and J dropped 2; count of bases not matched to a gene: 4.

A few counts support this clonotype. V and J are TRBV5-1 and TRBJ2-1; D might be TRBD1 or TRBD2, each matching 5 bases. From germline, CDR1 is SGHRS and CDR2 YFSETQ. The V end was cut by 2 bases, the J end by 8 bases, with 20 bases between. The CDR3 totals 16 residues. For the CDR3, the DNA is TGCGCCAGCAGCTTTCCAGGACACCCCACGGAGGATGAGCAGTTCTTC. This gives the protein CASSFPGHPTEDEQFF.

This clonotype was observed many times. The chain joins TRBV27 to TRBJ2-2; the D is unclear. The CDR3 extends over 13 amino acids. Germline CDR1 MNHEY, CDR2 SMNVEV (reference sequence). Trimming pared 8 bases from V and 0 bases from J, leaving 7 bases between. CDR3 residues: CASQRPNTGELFF. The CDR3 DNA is TGTGCCAGCCAACGTCCGAACACCGGGGAGCTGTTTTTT.

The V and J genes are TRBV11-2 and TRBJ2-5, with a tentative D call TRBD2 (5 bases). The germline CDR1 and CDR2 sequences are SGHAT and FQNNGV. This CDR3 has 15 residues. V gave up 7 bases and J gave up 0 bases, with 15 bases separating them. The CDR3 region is CASNSLRGHQETQYF. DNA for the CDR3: TGTGCCAGCAATTCCTTACGGGGTCACCAAGAGACCCAGTACTTC.

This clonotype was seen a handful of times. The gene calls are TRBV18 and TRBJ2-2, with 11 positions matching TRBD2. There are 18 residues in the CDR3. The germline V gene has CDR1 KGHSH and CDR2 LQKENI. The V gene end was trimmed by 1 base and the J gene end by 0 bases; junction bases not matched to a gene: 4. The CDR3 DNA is TGTGCCAGCTCACCACTAGGACTAGCGGGCGCGAACACCGGGGAGCTGTTTTTT. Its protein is CASSPLGLAGANTGELFF.

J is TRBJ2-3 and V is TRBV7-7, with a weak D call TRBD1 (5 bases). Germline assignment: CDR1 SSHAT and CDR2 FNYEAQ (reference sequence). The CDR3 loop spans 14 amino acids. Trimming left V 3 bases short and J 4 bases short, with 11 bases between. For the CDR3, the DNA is TGTGCCAGCAGCTTGTCAGGGCGCCCAGATACGCAGTATTTT. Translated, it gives CASSLSGRPDTQYF.

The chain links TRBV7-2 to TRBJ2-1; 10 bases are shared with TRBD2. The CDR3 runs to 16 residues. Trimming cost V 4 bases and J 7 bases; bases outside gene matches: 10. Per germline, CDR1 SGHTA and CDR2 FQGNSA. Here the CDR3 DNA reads TGTGCCAGCAGCTACCCGAGCGGGACTAGCGAAAATGAGCAGTTCTTC. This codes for CASSYPSGTSENEQFF.

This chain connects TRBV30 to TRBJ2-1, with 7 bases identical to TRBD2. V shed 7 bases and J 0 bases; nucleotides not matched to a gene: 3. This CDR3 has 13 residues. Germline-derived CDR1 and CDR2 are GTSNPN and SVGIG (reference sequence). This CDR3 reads CAFLAGSYNEQFF. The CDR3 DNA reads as TGTGCCTTCTTAGCGGGCTCCTACAATGAGCAGTTCTTC.

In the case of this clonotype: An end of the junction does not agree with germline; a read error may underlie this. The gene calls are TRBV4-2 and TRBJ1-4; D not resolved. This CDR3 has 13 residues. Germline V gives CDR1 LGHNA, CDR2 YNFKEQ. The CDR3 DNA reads TGTGCCAGCAGCCAAGATATGTCGTGGATACAGCTTTTT. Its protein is CASSQDMSWIQLF.

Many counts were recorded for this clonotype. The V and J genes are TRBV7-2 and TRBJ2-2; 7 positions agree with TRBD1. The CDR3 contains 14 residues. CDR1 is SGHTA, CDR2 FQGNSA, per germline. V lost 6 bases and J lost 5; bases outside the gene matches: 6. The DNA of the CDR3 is TGTGCCAGCAGTTTGACAGGGCTTACCGGGGAGCTGTTTTTT. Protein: CASSLTGLTGELFF.

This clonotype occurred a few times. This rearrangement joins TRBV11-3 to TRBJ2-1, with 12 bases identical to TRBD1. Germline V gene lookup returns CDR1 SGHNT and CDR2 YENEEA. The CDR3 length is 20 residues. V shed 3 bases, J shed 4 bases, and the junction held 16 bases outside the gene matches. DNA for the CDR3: TGTGCCAGCAGCTTGGGACCGGGACAGGGGGCGGCCAGTCCATACAATGAGCAGTTCTTC. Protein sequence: CASSLGPGQGAASPYNEQFF.

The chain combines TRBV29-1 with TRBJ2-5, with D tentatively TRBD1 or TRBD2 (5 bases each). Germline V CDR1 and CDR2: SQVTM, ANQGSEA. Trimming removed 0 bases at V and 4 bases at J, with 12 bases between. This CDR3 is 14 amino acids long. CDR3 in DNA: TGCAGCGTTGAAGATCGGGGCAGAACAGAGACCCAGTACTTC. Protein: CSVEDRGRTETQYF. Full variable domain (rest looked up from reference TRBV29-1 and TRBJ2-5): SAVISQKPSRDICQRGTSLTIQCQVDSQVTMMFWYRQQPGQSLTLIATANQGSEATYESGFVIDKFPISRPNLTFSTLTVSNMSPEDSSIYLCSVEDRGRTETQYFGPGTRLLVL.

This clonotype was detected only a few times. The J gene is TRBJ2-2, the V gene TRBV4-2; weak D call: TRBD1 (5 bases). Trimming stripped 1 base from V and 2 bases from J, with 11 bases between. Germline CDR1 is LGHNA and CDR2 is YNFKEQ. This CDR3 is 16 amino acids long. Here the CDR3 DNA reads TGTGCCAGCAGCCAAGTCTCGGACATAAACACCGGGGAGCTGTTTTTT. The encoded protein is CASSQVSDINTGELFF.

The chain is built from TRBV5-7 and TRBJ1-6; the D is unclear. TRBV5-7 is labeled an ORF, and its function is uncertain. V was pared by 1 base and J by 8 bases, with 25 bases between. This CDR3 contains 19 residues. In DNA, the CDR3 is TGTGCCAGCAGCTTGCCCCTCGGGGAGTCGGACCCCTGTCATTCACCCCTCCACTTT. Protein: CASSLPLGESDPCHSPLHF.

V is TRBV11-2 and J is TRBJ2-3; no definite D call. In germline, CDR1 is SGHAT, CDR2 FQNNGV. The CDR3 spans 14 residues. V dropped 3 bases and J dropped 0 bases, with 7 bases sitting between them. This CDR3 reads CASSFASSTDTQYF. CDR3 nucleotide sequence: TGTGCCAGCAGCTTTGCCTCTAGCACAGATACGCAGTATTTT.

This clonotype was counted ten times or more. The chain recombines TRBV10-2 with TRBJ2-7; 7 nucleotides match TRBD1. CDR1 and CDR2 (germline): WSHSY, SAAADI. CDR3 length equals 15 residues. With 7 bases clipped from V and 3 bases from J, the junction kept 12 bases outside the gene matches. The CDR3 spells CASNSKGTVLYEQYV. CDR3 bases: TGCGCCAGCAACTCCAAAGGGACAGTCCTCTACGAGCAGTACGTC.

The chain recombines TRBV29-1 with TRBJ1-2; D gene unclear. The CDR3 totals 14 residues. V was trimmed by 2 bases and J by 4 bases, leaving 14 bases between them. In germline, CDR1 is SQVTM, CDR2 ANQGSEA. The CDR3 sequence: CSVESGKYPYGYTF. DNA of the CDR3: TGCAGCGTTGAATCCGGGAAATACCCCTATGGCTACACCTTC.

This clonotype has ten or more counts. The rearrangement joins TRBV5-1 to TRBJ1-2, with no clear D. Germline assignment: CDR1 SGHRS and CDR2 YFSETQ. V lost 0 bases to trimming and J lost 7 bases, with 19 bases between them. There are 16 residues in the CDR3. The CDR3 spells CASSLEEVPGRPGYTF. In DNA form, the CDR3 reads TGCGCCAGCAGCTTGGAAGAGGTTCCGGGCCGCCCTGGCTACACCTTC.

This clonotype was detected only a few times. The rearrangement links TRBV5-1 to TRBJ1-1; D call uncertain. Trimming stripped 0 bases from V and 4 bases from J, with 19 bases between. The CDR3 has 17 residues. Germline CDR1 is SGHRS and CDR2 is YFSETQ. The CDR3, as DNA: TGCGCCAGCAGCTTGGTAACAGCAGGCGGCCCAAGCACTGAAGCTTTCTTT. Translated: CASSLVTAGGPSTEAFF. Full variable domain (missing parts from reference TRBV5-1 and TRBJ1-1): KAGVTQTPRYLIKTRGQQVTLSCSPISGHRSVSWYQQTPGQGLQFLFEYFSETQRNKGNFPGRFSGRQFSNSRSEMNVSTLELGDSALYLCASSLVTAGGPSTEAFFGQGTRLTVV.

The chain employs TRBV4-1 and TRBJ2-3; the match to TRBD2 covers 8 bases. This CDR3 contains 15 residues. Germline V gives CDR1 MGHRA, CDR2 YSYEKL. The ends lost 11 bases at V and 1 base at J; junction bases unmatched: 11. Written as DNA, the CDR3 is TGCGCCGGCAAACTAAATAGCGGGGGCACAGATACGCAGTATTTT. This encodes CAGKLNSGGTDTQYF.

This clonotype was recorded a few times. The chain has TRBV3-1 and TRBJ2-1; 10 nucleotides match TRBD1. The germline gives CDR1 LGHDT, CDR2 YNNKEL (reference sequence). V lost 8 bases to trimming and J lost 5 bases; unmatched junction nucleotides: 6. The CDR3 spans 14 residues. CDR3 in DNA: TGTGCCAGCCGGGGACAGGGGTTTGACAATGAGCAGTTCTTC. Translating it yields CASRGQGFDNEQFF.

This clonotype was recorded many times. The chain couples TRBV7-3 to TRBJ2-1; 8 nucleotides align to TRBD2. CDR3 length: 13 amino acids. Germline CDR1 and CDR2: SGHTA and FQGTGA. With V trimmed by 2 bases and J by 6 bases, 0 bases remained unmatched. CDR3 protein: CASSLGTSNEQFF. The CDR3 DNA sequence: TGTGCCAGCAGCTTAGGGACTAGCAATGAGCAGTTCTTC.

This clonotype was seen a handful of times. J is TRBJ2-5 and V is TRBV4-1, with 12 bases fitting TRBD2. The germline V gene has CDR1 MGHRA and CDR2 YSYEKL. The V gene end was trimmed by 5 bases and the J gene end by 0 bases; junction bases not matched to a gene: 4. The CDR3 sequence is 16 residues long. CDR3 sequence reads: CASSKRLAGDQETQYF. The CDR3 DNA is TGCGCCAGCAGCAAACGACTAGCGGGGGACCAAGAGACCCAGTACTTC.

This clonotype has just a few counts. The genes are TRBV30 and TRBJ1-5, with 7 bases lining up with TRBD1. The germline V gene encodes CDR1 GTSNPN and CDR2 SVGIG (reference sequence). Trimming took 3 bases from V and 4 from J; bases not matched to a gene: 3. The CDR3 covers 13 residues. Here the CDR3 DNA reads TGTGCCTGGAGCCGGACAGGTAATCAGCCCCAGCATTTT. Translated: CAWSRTGNQPQHF.

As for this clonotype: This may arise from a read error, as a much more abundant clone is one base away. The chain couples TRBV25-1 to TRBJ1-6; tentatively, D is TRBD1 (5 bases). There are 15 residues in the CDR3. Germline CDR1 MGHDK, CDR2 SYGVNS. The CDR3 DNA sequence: TGTGTCAGCAGGCGGGACTCCGGGGGTAATTCACCCCTCCACTTT. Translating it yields CVSRRDSGGNSPLHF.

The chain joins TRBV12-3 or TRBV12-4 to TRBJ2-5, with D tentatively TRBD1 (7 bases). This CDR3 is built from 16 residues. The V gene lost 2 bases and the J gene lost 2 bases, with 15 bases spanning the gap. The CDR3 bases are TGTGCCAGCAGTTTACGGCGGGACAGCCTTCAAGAGACCCAGTACTTC. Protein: CASSLRRDSLQETQYF.

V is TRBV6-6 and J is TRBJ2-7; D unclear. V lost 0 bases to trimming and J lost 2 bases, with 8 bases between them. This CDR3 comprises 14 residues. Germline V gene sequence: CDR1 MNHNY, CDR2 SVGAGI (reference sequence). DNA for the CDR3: TGTGCCAGCAGTTACTCGTTAGGACCCTACGAGCAGTACGTC. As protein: CASSYSLGPYEQYV.

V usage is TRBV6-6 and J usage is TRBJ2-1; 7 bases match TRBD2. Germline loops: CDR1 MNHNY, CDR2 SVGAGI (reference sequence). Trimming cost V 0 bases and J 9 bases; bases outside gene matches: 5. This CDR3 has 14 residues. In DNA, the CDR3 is TGTGCCAGCAGTTACTCCTCCCGCGGGAGTGAGCAGTTCTTC. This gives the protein CASSYSSRGSEQFF.